Shown below are 9 T cell receptor beta chains from a single sample sequenced in a study of cytomegalovirus exposure and HLA in healthy donors. 13 Jbeta primers and 60 Vbeta primers were used for the PCR. Clones were read by immunoSEQ multiplex PCR, and TCRdb kept only the in-frame ones, dropping some. This sample has approximately 54,000 clones; under 90% occur once, and the top ten carry approximately 3%. Specimen: PBMCs. Receptors originate from a young woman in good health and CMV-seronegative.

The chain combines TRBV13 with TRBJ1-3; D is possibly TRBD1 (6 bases). V was cut by 1 base and J by 2 bases, with 9 bases left in between. Per the germline V gene, CDR1 is PRHDT and CDR2 is FYEKMQ (reference sequence). CDR3 size: 15 residues. The CDR3 DNA follows: TGTGCCAGCAGCTTAGCAGGGGAAACTGGAAACACCATATATTTT. Protein sequence: CASSLAGETGNTIYF.

The chain employs TRBV5-1 and TRBJ2-7, with 7 bases that match TRBD2. Trimming cost V 0 bases and J 2 bases; bases outside gene matches: 5. Germline CDR1 is SGHRS and CDR2 is YFSETQ. The CDR3 extends over 15 amino acids. The CDR3 sequence: CASSLGIAGTYEQYF. The CDR3 DNA sequence: TGCGCCAGCAGCTTGGGGATAGCGGGCACCTACGAGCAGTACTTC.

This clone appeared once. The chain carries TRBV5-1 and TRBJ2-1; 10 bases match TRBD2. The CDR3 is made up of 17 amino acids. Trimming took 0 bases from V and 0 from J; bases not matched to a gene: 3. Germline lookup yields CDR1 SGHRS and CDR2 YFSETQ. CDR3 in amino acids: CASSLASGSSSYNEQFF. The CDR3 nucleotides are TGCGCCAGCAGCTTGGCTAGCGGGAGTAGCTCCTACAATGAGCAGTTCTTC.

This sequence joins TRBV4-1 and TRBJ1-4; perhaps TRBD1 as D (5 bases). CDR1 is MGHRA, CDR2 YSYEKL, per germline. The CDR3 spans 15 residues. V was pared by 0 bases and J by 4 bases, with 9 bases between. CDR3 sequence reads: CASSQEGLRNEKLFF. DNA for the CDR3: TGCGCCAGCAGCCAAGAGGGACTGCGTAATGAAAAACTGTTTTTT.

In its sample, this clone was seen once. The chain joins TRBV30 to TRBJ2-7, with unresolved D. The CDR3 runs 14 residues. Looked up from germline, CDR1 is GTSNPN and CDR2 is SVGIG (reference sequence). V dropped 2 bases and J dropped 3 bases, with 14 bases sitting between them. CDR3 sequence (DNA): TGTGCCTGGAGTCCCCAGACTGTAGTCTACGAGCAGTACTTC. This encodes CAWSPQTVVYEQYF. The full variable domain, with the rest looked up from reference TRBV30 and TRBJ2-7, is SQTIHQWPATLVQPVGSPLSLECTVEGTSNPNLYWYRQAAGRGLQLLFYSVGIGQISSEVPQNLSASRPQDRQFILSSKKLLLSDSGFYLCAWSPQTVVYEQYFGPGTRLTVT.

The chain recombines TRBV9 with TRBJ1-1, with a tentative D call TRBD1 (6 bases). The ends were cut back, 0 bases at V and 4 bases at J, with 10 bases in the middle. Germline values: CDR1 SGDLS, CDR2 YYNGEE. The CDR3 is 14 amino acids. In nucleotides, the CDR3 is TGTGCCAGCAGCGTAGATCAGGGGTTCACTGAAGCTTTCTTT. Encoded protein: CASSVDQGFTEAFF.

This chain joins TRBV18 and TRBJ2-1; 10 bases map to TRBD1. The CDR3 sequence is 15 residues long. Germline CDR1 and CDR2: KGHSH and LQKENI. Trimming at V came to 3 bases and at J to 4 bases, leaving 3 bases not matched to a gene. The CDR3 DNA reads TGTGCCAGCTCACCTGGGACAGGGGCGTACAATGAGCAGTTCTTC. Translating gives CASSPGTGAYNEQFF.

This chain joins TRBV29-1 and TRBJ2-5; 7 positions agree with TRBD2. V lost 3 bases to trimming and J lost 1 base; unmatched junction nucleotides: 5. The CDR3 spans 14 residues. Germline V lookup: CDR1 SQVTM, CDR2 ANQGSEA. The CDR3 region has the DNA TGCAGCGTTGATTGGGCTAGCGGCCAAGAGACCCAGTACTTC. It codes for CSVDWASGQETQYF.

V is TRBV7-3 and J is TRBJ1-4; the D gene is possibly TRBD1 (5 bases). The V gene lost 4 bases and the J gene lost 8 bases, with 14 bases spanning the gap. Germline V gene data show CDR1 as SGHTA and CDR2 as FQGTGA. There are 14 residues in the CDR3. Here the CDR3 DNA reads TGTGCCAGCAGCTACGGTGGAGGGGACGAAAAACTGTTTTTT. It is translated as CASSYGGGDEKLFF.